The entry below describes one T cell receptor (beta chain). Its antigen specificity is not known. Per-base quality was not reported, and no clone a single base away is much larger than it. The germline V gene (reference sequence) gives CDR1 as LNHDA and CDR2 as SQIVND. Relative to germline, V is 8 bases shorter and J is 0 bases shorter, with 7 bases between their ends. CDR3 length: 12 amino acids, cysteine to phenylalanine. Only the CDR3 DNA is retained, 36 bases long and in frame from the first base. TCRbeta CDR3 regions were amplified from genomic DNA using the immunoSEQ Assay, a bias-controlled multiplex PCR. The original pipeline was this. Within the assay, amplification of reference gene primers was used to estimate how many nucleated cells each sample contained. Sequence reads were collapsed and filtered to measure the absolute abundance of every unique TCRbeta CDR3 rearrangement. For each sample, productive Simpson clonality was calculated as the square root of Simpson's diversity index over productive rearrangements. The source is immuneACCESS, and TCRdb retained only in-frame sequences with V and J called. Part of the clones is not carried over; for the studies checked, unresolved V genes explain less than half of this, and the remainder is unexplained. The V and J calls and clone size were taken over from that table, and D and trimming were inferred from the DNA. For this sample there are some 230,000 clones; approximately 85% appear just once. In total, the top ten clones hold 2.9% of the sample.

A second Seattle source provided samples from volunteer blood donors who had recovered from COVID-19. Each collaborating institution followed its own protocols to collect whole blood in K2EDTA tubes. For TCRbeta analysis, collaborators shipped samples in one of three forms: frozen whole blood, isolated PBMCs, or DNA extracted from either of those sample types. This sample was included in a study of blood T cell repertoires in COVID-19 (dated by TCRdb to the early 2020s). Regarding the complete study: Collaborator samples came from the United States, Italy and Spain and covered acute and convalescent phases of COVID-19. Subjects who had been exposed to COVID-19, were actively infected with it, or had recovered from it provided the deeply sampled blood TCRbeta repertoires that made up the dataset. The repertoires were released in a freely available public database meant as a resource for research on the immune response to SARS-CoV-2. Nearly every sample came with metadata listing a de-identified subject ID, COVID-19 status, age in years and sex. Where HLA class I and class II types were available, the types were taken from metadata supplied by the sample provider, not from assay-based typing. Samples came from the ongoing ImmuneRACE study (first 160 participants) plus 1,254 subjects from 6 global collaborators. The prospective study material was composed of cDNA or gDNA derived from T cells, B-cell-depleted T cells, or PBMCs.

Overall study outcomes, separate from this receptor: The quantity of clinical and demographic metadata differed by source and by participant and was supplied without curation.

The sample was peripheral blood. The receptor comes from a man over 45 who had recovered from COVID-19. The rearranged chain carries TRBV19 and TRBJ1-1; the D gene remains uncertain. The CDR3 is CASGPMNTEAFF. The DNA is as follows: TGTGCCAGTGGCCCGATGAACACTGAAGCTTTCTTT.